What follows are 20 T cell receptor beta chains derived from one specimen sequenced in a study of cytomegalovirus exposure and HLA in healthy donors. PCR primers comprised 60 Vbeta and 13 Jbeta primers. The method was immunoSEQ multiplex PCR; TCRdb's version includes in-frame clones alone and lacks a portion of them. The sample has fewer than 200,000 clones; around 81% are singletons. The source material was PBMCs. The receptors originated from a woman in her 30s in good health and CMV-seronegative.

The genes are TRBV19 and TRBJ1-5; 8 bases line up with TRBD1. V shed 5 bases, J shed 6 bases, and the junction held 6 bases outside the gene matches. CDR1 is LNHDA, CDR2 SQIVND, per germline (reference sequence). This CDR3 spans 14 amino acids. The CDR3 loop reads CASSVRDRFQPQHF. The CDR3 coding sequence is TGTGCCAGTAGTGTCCGGGACAGGTTTCAGCCCCAGCATTTT.

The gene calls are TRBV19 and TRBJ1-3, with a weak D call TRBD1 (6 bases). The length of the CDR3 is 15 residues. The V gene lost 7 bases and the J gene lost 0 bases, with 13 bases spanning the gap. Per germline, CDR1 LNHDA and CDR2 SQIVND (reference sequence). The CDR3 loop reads CASKRTDYSGNTIYF. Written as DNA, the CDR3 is TGTGCCAGTAAGCGGACAGATTACTCTGGAAACACCATATATTTT.

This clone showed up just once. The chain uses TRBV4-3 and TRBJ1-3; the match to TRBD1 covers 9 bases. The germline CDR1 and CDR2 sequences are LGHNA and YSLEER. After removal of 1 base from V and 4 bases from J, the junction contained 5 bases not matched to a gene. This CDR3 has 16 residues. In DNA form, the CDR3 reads TGCGCCAGCAGCCAAGTCCGGGACAGGGAAGGAAACACCATATATTTT. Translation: CASSQVRDREGNTIYF.

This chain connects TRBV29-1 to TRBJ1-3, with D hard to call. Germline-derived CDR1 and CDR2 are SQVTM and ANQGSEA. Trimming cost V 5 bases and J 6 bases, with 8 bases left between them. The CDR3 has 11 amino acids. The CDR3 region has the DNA TGCAGCGTTAAGACTACAAACACCATATATTTT. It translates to CSVKTTNTIYF.

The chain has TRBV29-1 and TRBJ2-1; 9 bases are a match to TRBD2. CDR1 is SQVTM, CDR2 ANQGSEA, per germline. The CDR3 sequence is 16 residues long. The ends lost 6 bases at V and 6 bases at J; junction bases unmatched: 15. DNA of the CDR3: TGCAGCGTCGGGCGTTGGGATAGCGGGGGCAGCAATGAGCAGTTCTTC. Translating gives CSVGRWDSGGSNEQFF.

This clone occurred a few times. CDR3 region: CASTRGPGLAGDNEQFF. In nucleotides, the CDR3 is TGTGCCAGCACTCGCGGTCCGGGACTAGCGGGGGACAATGAGCAGTTCTTC. The chain couples TRBV5-5 to TRBJ2-1, with 14 bases lining up with TRBD2. Germline V CDR1 and CDR2: SGHKS, YYEKEE (reference sequence). The junction had 10 bases not matched to a gene; V was cut back by 6 bases and J by 5 bases. This CDR3 has 17 residues.

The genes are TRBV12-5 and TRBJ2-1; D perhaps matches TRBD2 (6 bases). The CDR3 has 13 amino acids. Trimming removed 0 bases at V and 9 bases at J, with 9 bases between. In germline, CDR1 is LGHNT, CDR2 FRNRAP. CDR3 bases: TGTGCTAGTGGTTTGGTCGGGAGCGGTGAGCAGTTCTTC. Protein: CASGLVGSGEQFF.

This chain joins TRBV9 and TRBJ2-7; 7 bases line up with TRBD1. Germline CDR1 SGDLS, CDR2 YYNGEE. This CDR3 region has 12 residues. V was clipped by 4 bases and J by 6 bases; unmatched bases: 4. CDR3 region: CASSPRTGEQYF. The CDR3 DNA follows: TGTGCCAGCAGCCCACGGACAGGCGAGCAGTACTTC.

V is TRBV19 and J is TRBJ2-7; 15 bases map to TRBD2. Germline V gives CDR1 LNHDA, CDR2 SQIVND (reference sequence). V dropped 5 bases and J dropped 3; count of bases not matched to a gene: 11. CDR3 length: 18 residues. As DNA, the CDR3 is TGTGCCAGTAGTTTAATGGGACTAGCGGGGGGTACGAACTACGAGCAGTACTTC. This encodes CASSLMGLAGGTNYEQYF.

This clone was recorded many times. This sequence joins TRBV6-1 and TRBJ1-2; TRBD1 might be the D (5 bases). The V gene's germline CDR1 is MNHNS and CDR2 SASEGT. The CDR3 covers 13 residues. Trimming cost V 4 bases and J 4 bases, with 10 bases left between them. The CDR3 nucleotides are TGTGCCAGCAGTGGCTACGACAGCTATGGCTACACCTTC. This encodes CASSGYDSYGYTF.

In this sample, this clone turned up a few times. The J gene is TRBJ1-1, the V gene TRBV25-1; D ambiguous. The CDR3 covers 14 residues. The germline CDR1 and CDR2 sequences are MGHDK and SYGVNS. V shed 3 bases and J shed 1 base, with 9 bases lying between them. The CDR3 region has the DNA TGTGCCAGCAGTGATCGTGCAGGGAACACTGAAGCTTTCTTT. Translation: CASSDRAGNTEAFF.

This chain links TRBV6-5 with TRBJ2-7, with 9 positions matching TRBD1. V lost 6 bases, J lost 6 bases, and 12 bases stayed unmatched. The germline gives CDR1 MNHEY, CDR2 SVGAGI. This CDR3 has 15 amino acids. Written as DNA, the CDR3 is TGTGCCAGCAGGCACGCCGGGACAGGGTCTTTCGAGCAGTACTTC. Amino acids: CASRHAGTGSFEQYF.

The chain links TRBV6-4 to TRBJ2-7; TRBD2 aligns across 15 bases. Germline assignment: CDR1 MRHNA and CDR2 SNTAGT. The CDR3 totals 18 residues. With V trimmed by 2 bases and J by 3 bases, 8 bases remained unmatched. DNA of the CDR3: TGTGCCAGCAGTGACGCCGGGGGACTAGCGGGAGGCGGCTACGAGCAGTACTTC. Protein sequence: CASSDAGGLAGGGYEQYF.

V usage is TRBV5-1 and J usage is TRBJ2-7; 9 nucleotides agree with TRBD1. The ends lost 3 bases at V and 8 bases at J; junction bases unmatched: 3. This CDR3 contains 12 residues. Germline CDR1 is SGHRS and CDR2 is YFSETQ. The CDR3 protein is CASSWGQGQQYF. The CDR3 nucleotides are TGCGCCAGCAGCTGGGGACAGGGCCAGCAGTACTTC.

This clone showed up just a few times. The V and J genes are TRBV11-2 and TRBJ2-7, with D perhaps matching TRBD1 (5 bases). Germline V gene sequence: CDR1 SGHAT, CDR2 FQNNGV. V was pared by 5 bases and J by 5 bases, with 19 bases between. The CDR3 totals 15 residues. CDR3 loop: CASSGLQAPRDEQYF. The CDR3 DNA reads TGTGCCAGCAGCGGCTTACAGGCCCCTAGGGACGAGCAGTACTTC.

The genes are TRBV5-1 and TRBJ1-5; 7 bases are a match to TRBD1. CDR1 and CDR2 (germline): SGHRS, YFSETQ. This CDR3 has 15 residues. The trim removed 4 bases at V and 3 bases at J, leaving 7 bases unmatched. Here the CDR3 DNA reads TGCGCCAGCAGCCCGTCGACAGGGAACAATCAGCCCCAGCATTTT. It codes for CASSPSTGNNQPQHF.

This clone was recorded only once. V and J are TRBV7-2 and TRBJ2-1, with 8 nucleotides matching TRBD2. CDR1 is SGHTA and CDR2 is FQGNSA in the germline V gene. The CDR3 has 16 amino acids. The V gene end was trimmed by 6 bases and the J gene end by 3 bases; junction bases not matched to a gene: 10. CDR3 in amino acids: CASRTSSGYNYNEQFF. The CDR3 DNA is TGTGCCAGCAGGACCTCTAGCGGGTATAACTACAATGAGCAGTTCTTC.

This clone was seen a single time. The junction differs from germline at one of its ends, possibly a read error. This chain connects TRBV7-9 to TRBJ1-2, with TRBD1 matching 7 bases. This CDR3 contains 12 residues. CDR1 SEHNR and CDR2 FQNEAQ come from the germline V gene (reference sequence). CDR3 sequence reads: CSSSLTGVGYTF. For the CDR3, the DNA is TGTTCCAGCAGCCTAACAGGGGTTGGCTACACCTTC. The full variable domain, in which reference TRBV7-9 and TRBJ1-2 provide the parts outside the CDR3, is DTGVSQNPRHKITKRGQNVTFRCDPISEHNRLYWYRQTLGQGPEFLTYFQNEAQLEKSRLLSDRFSAERPKGSFSTLEIQRTEQGDSAMYLCSSSLTGVGYTFGSGTRLTVV.

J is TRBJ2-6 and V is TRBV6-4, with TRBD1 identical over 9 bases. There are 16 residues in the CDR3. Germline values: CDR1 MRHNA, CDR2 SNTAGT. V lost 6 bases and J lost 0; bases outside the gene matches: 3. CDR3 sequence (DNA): TGTGCCAGCAGGGGACAGGGACTCTCTGGGGCCAACGTCCTGACTTTC. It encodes CASRGQGLSGANVLTF.

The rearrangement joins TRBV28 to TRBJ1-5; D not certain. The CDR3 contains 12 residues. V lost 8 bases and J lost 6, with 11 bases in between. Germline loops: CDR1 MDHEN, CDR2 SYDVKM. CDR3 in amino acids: CASSTLGQPQHF. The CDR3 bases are TGTGCCAGCTCTACGCTTGGTCAGCCCCAGCATTTT.